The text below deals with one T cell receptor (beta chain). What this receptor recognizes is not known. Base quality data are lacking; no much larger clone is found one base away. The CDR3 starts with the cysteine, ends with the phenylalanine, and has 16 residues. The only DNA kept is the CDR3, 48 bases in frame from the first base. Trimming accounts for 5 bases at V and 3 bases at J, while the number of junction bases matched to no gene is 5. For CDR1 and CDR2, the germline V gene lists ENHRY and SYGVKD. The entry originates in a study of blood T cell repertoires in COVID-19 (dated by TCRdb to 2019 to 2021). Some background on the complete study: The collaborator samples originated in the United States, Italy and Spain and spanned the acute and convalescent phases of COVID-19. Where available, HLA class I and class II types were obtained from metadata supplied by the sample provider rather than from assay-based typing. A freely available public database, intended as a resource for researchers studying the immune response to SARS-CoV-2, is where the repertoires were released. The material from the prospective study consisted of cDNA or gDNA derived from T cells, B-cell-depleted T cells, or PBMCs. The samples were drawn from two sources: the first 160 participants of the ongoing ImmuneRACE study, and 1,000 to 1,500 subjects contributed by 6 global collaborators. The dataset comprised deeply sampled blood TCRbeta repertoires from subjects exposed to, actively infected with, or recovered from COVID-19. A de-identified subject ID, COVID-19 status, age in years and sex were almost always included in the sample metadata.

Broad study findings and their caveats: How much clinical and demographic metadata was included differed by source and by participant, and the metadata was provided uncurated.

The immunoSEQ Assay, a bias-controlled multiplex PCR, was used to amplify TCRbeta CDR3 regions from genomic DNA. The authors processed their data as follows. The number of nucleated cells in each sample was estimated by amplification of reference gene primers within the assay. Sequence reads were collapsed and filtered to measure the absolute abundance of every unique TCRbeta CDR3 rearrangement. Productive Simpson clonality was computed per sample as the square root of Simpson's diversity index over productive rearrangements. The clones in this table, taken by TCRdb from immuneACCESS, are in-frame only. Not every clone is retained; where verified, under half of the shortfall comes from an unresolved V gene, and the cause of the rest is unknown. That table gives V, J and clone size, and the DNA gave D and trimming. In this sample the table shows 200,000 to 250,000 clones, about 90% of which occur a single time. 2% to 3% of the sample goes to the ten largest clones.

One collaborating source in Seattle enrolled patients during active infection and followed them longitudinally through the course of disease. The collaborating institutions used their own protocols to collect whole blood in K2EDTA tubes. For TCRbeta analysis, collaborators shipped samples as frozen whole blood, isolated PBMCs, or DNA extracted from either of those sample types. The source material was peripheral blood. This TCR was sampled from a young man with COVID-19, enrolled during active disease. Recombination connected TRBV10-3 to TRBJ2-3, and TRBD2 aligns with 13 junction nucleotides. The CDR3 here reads CAISTTSGRETDTQYF. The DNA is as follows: TGTGCCATCAGTACTACTAGCGGGAGGGAAACAGATACGCAGTATTTT.